This paragraph reports one TCR beta chain. The sample originates from a study of blood T cell repertoires in COVID-19. Study summary: PBMCs, B-cell-depleted T cells, or T cells provided the cDNA or gDNA that made up the material.

This CDR3 contains 15 residues. V dropped 4 bases and J dropped 4; count of bases not matched to a gene: 4. Germline CDR1 and CDR2: SGHDN and FVKESK. In the source study's methods: The assay estimated nucleated cells by amplifying reference gene primers. Clones were read by immunoSEQ multiplex PCR, and TCRdb kept only the in-frame ones, dropping some. The V and J calls and clone size are taken from that table; D and trimming were inferred from the DNA. Of 120,000 or so clones listed, 90% were seen once; the top ten hold 4% to 5%. This sequence joins TRBV14 and TRBJ2-1; TRBD2 agrees at 10 bases. Material: peripheral blood. The receptor was derived from a man aged 60 to 69 with COVID-19, enrolled during active disease. For the CDR3, the DNA is TGTGCCAGCAGCCGAGCGGGAGGGCCGTACAATGAGCAGTTCTTC. Translation: CASSRAGGPYNEQFF.